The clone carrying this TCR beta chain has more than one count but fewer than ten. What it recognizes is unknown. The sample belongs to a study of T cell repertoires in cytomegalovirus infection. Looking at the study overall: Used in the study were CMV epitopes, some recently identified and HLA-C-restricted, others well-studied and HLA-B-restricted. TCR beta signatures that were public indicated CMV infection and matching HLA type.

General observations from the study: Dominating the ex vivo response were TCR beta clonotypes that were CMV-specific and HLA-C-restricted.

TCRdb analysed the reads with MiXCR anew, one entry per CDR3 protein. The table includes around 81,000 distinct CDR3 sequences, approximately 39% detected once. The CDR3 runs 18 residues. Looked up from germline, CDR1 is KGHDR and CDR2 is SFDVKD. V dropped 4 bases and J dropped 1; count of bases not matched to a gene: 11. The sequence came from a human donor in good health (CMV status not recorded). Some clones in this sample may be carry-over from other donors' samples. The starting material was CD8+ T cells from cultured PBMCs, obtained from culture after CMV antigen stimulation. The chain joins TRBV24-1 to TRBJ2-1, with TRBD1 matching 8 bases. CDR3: CATSEPGQEWVSYNEQFF. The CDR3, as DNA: TGTGCCACCAGTGAACCGGGACAGGAATGGGTGTCCTACAATGAGCAGTTCTTC.